This T cell receptor beta chain was sequenced in a study of cytotoxic CD8 clonotypes in ibrutinib-treated CLL. The CDR3 runs to 11 residues. Germline loops: CDR1 SGHRS, CDR2 YFSETQ. Deletions cut 5 bases from V and 3 bases from J, with 6 bases between. Study-wide points: Exceeding age-matched healthy donors, baseline clonality also tracked the counts of circulating CD8+ T cells. Public clonotypes were seen rarely and were contracted or stable on treatment. Elevated clonality accompanied ibrutinib response, with a return toward baseline values at progression.

On this clone itself: Antigen: not known.

Targeted sequencing depth ranged from 1 in 200,000 to 1 in 1 million T cells. Using immunoSEQ multiplex PCR, the repertoire was profiled, and TCRdb retains in-frame clones only, with some absent. The data contain about 140,000 clones, about 80% of them singletons. The sequenced sample was PBMCs, obtained after 12 months of ibrutinib treatment. This clonotype was sampled from a human donor with chronic lymphocytic leukemia. V is TRBV5-1 and J is TRBJ2-7; D ambiguous. The CDR3 bases are TGCGCCAGCAGGGGGAACTACGAGCAGTACTTC. Translating it yields CASRGNYEQYF.